These T cell receptor beta chains were read from a single sample in a study of cytomegalovirus exposure and HLA in healthy donors. Only in-frame clones appear in the TCRdb table, and some are missing; sequencing was by immunoSEQ multiplex PCR. The sample yields 150,000 to 180,000 clones, around 83% seen once. The sequenced material came from PBMCs. Receptors originate from a human donor in good health. Both conserved end residues are part of each CDR3. Each record gives: D gene, V gene, clone size, J gene, CDR3 DNA, CDR3 protein. D genes are given only for firm matches. The size entry is marked missing in some rows and otherwise reads once, few, many or a size class.

TRBD1	TRBV6-1	-	TRBJ2-1	TGTGCCAGCAGTGAGGGACAGGGCTGGGATGAGCAGTTCTTC	CASSEGQGWDEQFF
-	TRBV29-1	-	TRBJ2-1	TGCAGCGGGCGTCGGCGGCTAACTGATGAGCAGTTCTTC	CSGRRRLTDEQFF
-	TRBV30	-	TRBJ2-3	TGTGCCTGGAACCTGGCGGGAGATACGCAGTATTTT	CAWNLAGDTQYF
-	TRBV4-1	once	TRBJ1-5	TGCGCCAGCAGCCAAGCCGGCAATCAGCCCCAGCATTTT	CASSQAGNQPQHF
TRBD2	TRBV15	few	TRBJ2-3	TGTGCCACCAGCAGAGTAGGGGCGACTAGCGGGGGGGTAGCAGATACGCAGTATTTT	CATSRVGATSGGVADTQYF
-	TRBV19	-	TRBJ2-5	TGTGCCAGTAGAGCGGCAGGGGGGAGTCAAGAGACCCAGTACTTC	CASRAAGGSQETQYF
TRBD2	TRBV28	-	TRBJ2-3	TGTGCCAGCAACCCGGGAGGGTCCACAGATACGCAGTATTTT	CASNPGGSTDTQYF
TRBD1	TRBV5-6	-	TRBJ2-7	TGTGCCAGCAGCCCGACAGGGAACCCCTACGAGCAGTACTTC	CASSPTGNPYEQYF
-	TRBV5-6	-	TRBJ2-5	TGTGCCAGCAGACCAACAGGGTCCGGAGAGACCCAGTACTTC	CASRPTGSGETQYF
-	TRBV2	-	TRBJ1-1	TGTGCCAGCAGTCAACAGGGCTCGAACACTGAAGCTTTCTTT	CASSQQGSNTEAFF
-	TRBV7-6	-	TRBJ2-7	TGTGCCAGCAGTAAAGACTTGGGGGCGACCTACGAGCAGTACTTC	CASSKDLGATYEQYF
-	TRBV28	-	TRBJ1-4	TGTGCCAGCAGACCACCGAGCGGGGCTAATGAAAAACTGTTTTTT	CASRPPSGANEKLFF
-	TRBV19	-	TRBJ1-1	TGTGCCAGTAGTACTGACGCAGGGTTCACTGAAGCTTTCTTT	CASSTDAGFTEAFF
-	TRBV7-2	-	TRBJ1-1	TGTGCCAGCAGCTTCACAGGAATCAATGAAGCTTTCTTT	CASSFTGINEAFF
-	TRBV18	once	TRBJ1-1	TGTGCCAGCTCACCACGGGCCTCGAACACTGAAGCTTTCTTT	CASSPRASNTEAFF
-	TRBV4-1	-	TRBJ1-1	TGCGCCAGCAGCCAAGAGACAGCCGAGGAAGCTTTCTTT	CASSQETAEEAFF
TRBD2	TRBV13	-	TRBJ2-7	TGTGCCAGCAGCTCCAGGCGGGAGGGAAGGTACGAGCAGTACTTC	CASSSRREGRYEQYF
TRBD1	TRBV27	once	TRBJ1-2	TGTGCCAGCAGCTTTGCAAGGGACAGGAGCATGGGCTACACCTTC	CASSFARDRSMGYTF
-	TRBV5-1	-	TRBJ2-3	TGCGCCAGCAGCGCGGGGATCATATTCACAGATACGCAGTATTTT	CASSAGIIFTDTQYF
TRBD2	TRBV7-7	-	TRBJ2-1	TGTGCCAGCAGCGCCCTCAAATCTAGCGGGAGAAAAGGACACAATGAGCAGTTCTTC	CASSALKSSGRKGHNEQFF
TRBD1	TRBV5-1	-	TRBJ1-5	TGCGCCAGCAGCTACAGTCAGGGGGAGCCCCAGCATTTT	CASSYSQGEPQHF
TRBD1	TRBV27	-	TRBJ1-2	TGTGCCAGCAGTTTCGGGACAGGGTCAGATGGCTACACCTTC	CASSFGTGSDGYTF
TRBD1	TRBV7-9	-	TRBJ2-7	TGTGCCAGCAGCTCCGAACGACAGGGCTCCTACGAGCAGTACTTC	CASSSERQGSYEQYF
-	TRBV6-1	-	TRBJ1-1	TGTGCCAGCAGTGAACCCCTAATGAGGACCGGGGTGAACACTGAAGCTTTCTTT	CASSEPLMRTGVNTEAFF
-	TRBV27	-	TRBJ1-2	TGTGCCAGCAGTTTAGGGGGGGGTTATGGCTACACCTTC	CASSLGGGYGYTF
-	TRBV6-5	-	TRBJ1-4	TGTGCCAGCAGTGACAGAAGGAATGAAAAACTGTTTTTT	CASSDRRNEKLFF
-	TRBV4-1	-	TRBJ1-1	TGCGCCAGCAGCCCCCGGGGGGCCAACACTGAAGCTTTCTTT	CASSPRGANTEAFF
-	TRBV7-2	-	TRBJ2-3	TGTGCCAGCAGCCTTTCTAGCGTTCTGGTGGATACGCAGTATTTT	CASSLSSVLVDTQYF
TRBD2	TRBV7-7	once	TRBJ2-3	TGTGCTAGCAGCTTAGCGGGGGGGGCGGATACGCAGTATTTT	CASSLAGGADTQYF
TRBD1	TRBV9	-	TRBJ2-2	TGTGCCAGCAGCGTGAACGTCAGGGGGTTGGTGAATACCGGGGAGCTGTTTTTT	CASSVNVRGLVNTGELFF
-	TRBV28	-	TRBJ1-1	TGTGCCAGCAGTTTATCAAGGGGCCTTGGGGGGGTCACTGAAGCTTTCTTT	CASSLSRGLGGVTEAFF
TRBD1	TRBV29-1	-	TRBJ1-2	TGCAGCGTTGAGGGGGACAGGTATAACTATGGCTACACCTTC	CSVEGDRYNYGYTF
TRBD1	TRBV27	-	TRBJ1-5	TGTGCCAGCAGTGCCACAGGGGTTCAGCCCCAGCATTTT	CASSATGVQPQHF
TRBD1	TRBV27	few	TRBJ2-7	TGTGCCAGCAGTTTGACAGGGGACTACGAGCAGTACTTC	CASSLTGDYEQYF
TRBD2	TRBV15	-	TRBJ2-2	TGTGCCACCAGCACGCGCGTGGCGGGAGATGGGGACACCGGGGAGCTGTTTTTT	CATSTRVAGDGDTGELFF
-	TRBV27	once	TRBJ2-2	TGTGCCAGCAGTTTATATATTCGGGGGATCCCGAACACCGGGGAGCTGTTTTTT	CASSLYIRGIPNTGELFF
TRBD1	TRBV28	-	TRBJ1-1	TGTGCCAGCAGTTTGTCCGTCCGCCGGACAGGGCTGGGTACTGAAGCTTTCTTT	CASSLSVRRTGLGTEAFF
-	TRBV13	-	TRBJ1-1	TGTGCCAGCAGCTTACGTCAGGAAGCTTTCTTT	CASSLRQEAFF
TRBD2	TRBV29-1	once	TRBJ2-1	TGCAGCGTTGGACAACTAGCGGGAGCCTACAATGAGCAGTTCTTC	CSVGQLAGAYNEQFF
TRBD2	TRBV2	-	TRBJ2-7	TGTGCCAGCAGAGCGGGAGGGCTTATGTACGAGCAGTACTTC	CASRAGGLMYEQYF
TRBD1	TRBV4-3	few	TRBJ2-5	TGCGCCAGCAGCCTAGGGGGCCGAATAGAGACCCAGTACTTC	CASSLGGRIETQYF
TRBD2	TRBV4-3	-	TRBJ2-3	TGCGCCAGCAGCCAAGGGCGCGGGGGGGCAGATACGCAGTATTTT	CASSQGRGGADTQYF
TRBD1	TRBV5-6	-	TRBJ2-7	TGTGCCAGCAGTCCCGGGACAGGGGGCCGATACGAGCAGTACTTC	CASSPGTGGRYEQYF
TRBD1	TRBV7-9	-	TRBJ2-7	TGTGCCAGCAGCTCCTTTTCGGGACAGGGGGCCTCCTACGAGCAGTACTTC	CASSSFSGQGASYEQYF
-	TRBV10-3	-	TRBJ1-2	TGTGCCATCAGCACGACAGGTTATGGCTACACCTTC	CAISTTGYGYTF
-	TRBV10-2	-	TRBJ1-1	TGCGCCAGCGAGAGTCTTAGGGGTGGTGCTGAAGCTTTCTTT	CASESLRGGAEAFF
-	TRBV5-1	-	TRBJ1-1	TGCGCCAGCAGCTTGGATGGGCAGTCCTTGATTGCTTTCTTT	CASSLDGQSLIAFF
-	TRBV5-6	-	TRBJ1-2	TGTGCCAGCAGCCGACTAGCGGGGACAAACTCCGCGGGAAACTATGGCTACACCTTC	CASSRLAGTNSAGNYGYTF
-	TRBV5-4	-	TRBJ2-2	TGTGCCAGCAGCTTGGGCAGATCGAACACCGGGGAGCTGTTTTTT	CASSLGRSNTGELFF
-	TRBV16	-	TRBJ1-2	TGTGCCAGCAGCCAATGGGGGGGAACGGACTATGGCTACACCTTC	CASSQWGGTDYGYTF
-	TRBV6-1	-	TRBJ2-7	TGTGCCAGCAGTGCTGCCGGTAGGGGACTGAGGTACTTC	CASSAAGRGLRYF
TRBD1	TRBV19	-	TRBJ1-5	TGTGCCAGTAGTATCAATACTCCCGGGACAGATCAGCCCCAGCATTTT	CASSINTPGTDQPQHF
-	TRBV5-6	once	TRBJ2-7	TGTGCCGGTACACTAGGGCCCTGGGGTGAGCAGTACTTC	CAGTLGPWGEQYF
-	TRBV10-1	-	TRBJ1-1	TGCGCCAGCAGTCCATCATCAGGGGCGAACACTGAAGCTTTCTTT	CASSPSSGANTEAFF
TRBD1	TRBV30	-	TRBJ2-1	TGTGCCTGGAGTGTAACAAGGACAGGGGGCTTCTACAATGAGCAGTTCTTC	CAWSVTRTGGFYNEQFF
-	TRBV5-1	-	TRBJ2-2	TGCGCCAGCAGCTTGACTCAGAGGTCCGCCGGGGAGCTGTTTTTT	CASSLTQRSAGELFF